This T cell receptor beta chain is from a study of blood T cell repertoires in COVID-19. Study details: From the United States, Italy and Spain came samples of acute and convalescent COVID-19.

Here immunoSEQ multiplex PCR was the method, and the copy in TCRdb shows in-frame clones only, minus some. The sample includes tens of thousands of clones, approximately 90% seen only once; the top ten take roughly 3%. Germline lookup yields CDR1 MNHEY and CDR2 SVGAGI. V dropped 8 bases and J dropped 6 bases, with 16 bases sitting between them. The CDR3 loop spans 14 amino acids. The specimen sequenced was peripheral blood. The chain recombines TRBV6-5 with TRBJ2-2; D may be TRBD1 (6 bases). The TCR sequence derives from a middle-aged man with active COVID-19. CDR3 loop: CASGPQGRAGELFF. As DNA, the CDR3 is TGTGCCAGCGGACCACAGGGCAGAGCCGGGGAGCTGTTTTTT.